This TCR beta chain was identified in a study of identical twins. General study findings and limits: Excess sharing by twins proved weaker in beta out-of-frame sequences. Abundant beta clonotypes from cord blood had fewer insertions, unlike memory repertoires, which showed none. Because invariant MAIT and iNKT cells could be present, zero-insertion analyses could be partly confounded.

Per the germline V gene, CDR1 is SQVTM and CDR2 is ANQGSEA. Trimming left V 4 bases short and J 4 bases short, with 20 bases between. This CDR3 has 16 amino acids. About this clonotype itself: Its antigen is not known.

Template switching (which added a universal primer site) was used, and cDNA carried unique molecular identifiers. TCRdb reanalysed the 5' RACE reads using MiXCR and keeps one entry per CDR3 protein. The table lists around 670,000 distinct CDR3 sequences, around 6% of them singletons. This receptor was identified in a man between 18 and 35 years old in good health. The genes are TRBV29-1 and TRBJ2-1, with D possibly being TRBD2 (6 bases). The sequencing sample was made of naive T cells sorted from blood. The CDR3 nucleotides read TGCAGCGTTGTCCCTGCGGAGGGGCGGTTTTACAATGAGCAGTTCTTC. Its translation is CSVVPAEGRFYNEQFF.